Below, 13 T cell receptor beta chains from the same sample are listed, as sequenced in a study of blood T cell repertoires in COVID-19. Profiled with immunoSEQ multiplex PCR; TCRdb holds only in-frame clones, not every one. The profile covers about 33,000 clones, with around 85% appearing a single time and approximately 7% taken by the ten largest. Input material: peripheral blood. The source of these receptors is a human donor in a cohort sampled during active COVID-19.

The gene calls are TRBV7-3 and TRBJ2-4; D ambiguous. The CDR3 contains 13 residues. CDR1 is SGHTA, CDR2 FQGTGA, per germline. V lost 2 bases to trimming and J lost 9 bases, with 11 bases between them. This CDR3 is CASSLEVESIQYF. The CDR3 DNA reads TGTGCCAGCAGCTTAGAGGTGGAGTCCATTCAGTACTTC.

The rearrangement links TRBV2 to TRBJ2-2, with D maybe TRBD2 (6 bases). Germline loops: CDR1 SNHLY, CDR2 FYNNEI. The CDR3 has 12 residues. Between the trimmed V and J ends, which lost 3 bases and 9 bases, there was a span of 8 bases. CDR3 sequence: CASSEGGRELFF. In DNA form, the CDR3 reads TGTGCCAGCAGTGAGGGCGGGAGGGAGCTGTTTTTT.

This sequence joins TRBV19 and TRBJ1-5; D is undetermined. Germline loops: CDR1 LNHDA, CDR2 SQIVND (reference sequence). The V and J ends lost 0 bases and 0 bases respectively, with 9 bases between them. The CDR3 extends over 16 amino acids. The CDR3 protein is CASSIEGGRSNQPQHF. The DNA of the CDR3 is TGTGCCAGTAGTATAGAAGGAGGGCGTAGCAATCAGCCCCAGCATTTT. Full variable domain (remainder filled in from reference TRBV19 and TRBJ1-5): DGGITQSPKYLFRKEGQNVTLSCEQNLNHDAMYWYRQDPGQGLRLIYYSQIVNDFQKGDIAEGYSVSREKKESFPLTVTSAQKNPTAFYLCASSIEGGRSNQPQHFGDGTRLSIL.

The chain combines TRBV5-1 with TRBJ2-1; 12 nucleotides agree with TRBD2. CDR1 and CDR2 (germline): SGHRS, YFSETQ. J gave up 15 bases and V 0 bases, and 13 bases lay outside the gene matches. The CDR3 contains 16 residues. CDR3 protein: CASSLVLAGGLVLPFF. The CDR3 region has the DNA TGCGCCAGCAGCTTGGTTCTAGCGGGAGGGCTGGTTTTACCGTTCTTC.

V usage is TRBV2 and J usage is TRBJ2-7; 9 positions agree with TRBD1. In germline, CDR1 is SNHLY, CDR2 FYNNEI. The CDR3 has 15 amino acids. The junction had 8 bases not matched to a gene; V was cut back by 6 bases and J by 2 bases. This CDR3 is CASRHRQGGTYEQYF. The DNA for the CDR3 is TGTGCCAGCAGACATCGACAGGGGGGGACCTACGAGCAGTACTTC.

The V call is TRBV6-5, the J call TRBJ2-1, with a weak D call TRBD2 (5 bases). Looked up from germline, CDR1 is MNHEY and CDR2 is SVGAGI. Deletions cut 8 bases from V and 9 bases from J, with 14 bases between. The CDR3 extends over 12 amino acids. CDR3 residues: CASRTVGSEQFF. Written as DNA, the CDR3 is TGTGCCAGCCGAACGGTAGGGAGTGAGCAGTTCTTC.

The chain is built from TRBV6-6 and TRBJ1-5; D not certain. The CDR3 is made up of 14 amino acids. Germline V gene data show CDR1 as MNHNY and CDR2 as SVGAGI (reference sequence). Trimming removed 4 bases at V and 4 bases at J, with 11 bases between. CDR3 DNA sequence: TGTGCCAGCAGTTTCTCCGTGGCAAATCAGCCCCAGCATTTT. It is translated as CASSFSVANQPQHF.

The rearrangement uses TRBV2 and TRBJ2-2; TRBD2 matches at 7 bases. The germline V gene has CDR1 SNHLY and CDR2 FYNNEI. The CDR3 totals 15 residues. V was clipped by 8 bases and J by 4 bases; unmatched bases: 10. The CDR3 is CASSWLSGATGELFF. For the CDR3, the DNA is TGTGCCAGCTCATGGCTGAGCGGGGCCACCGGGGAGCTGTTTTTT.

J is TRBJ2-3 and V is TRBV23-1, with 10 bases matching TRBD2. TRBV23-1 is an open reading frame whose function is uncertain. The V and J ends lost 3 bases and 0 bases, in that order; junction bases with no gene match: 15. This CDR3 spans 20 amino acids. CDR3 loop: CASSQGLLAGFGHSTDTQYF. CDR3 sequence (DNA): TGCGCCAGCAGTCAGGGGTTACTAGCGGGATTTGGGCATAGCACAGATACGCAGTATTTT.

The chain recombines TRBV11-2 with TRBJ2-5; no reliable D call. Trimming shortened V by 0 bases and J by 5 bases, and 7 bases separated the two germline ends. The CDR3 length is 13 residues. The germline V gene has CDR1 SGHAT and CDR2 FQNNGV. Written as DNA, the CDR3 is TGTGCCAGCAGCTTAGATGGCTCGGAGACCCAGTACTTC. Its protein is CASSLDGSETQYF. Using reference TRBV11-2 and TRBJ2-5 for the parts outside the CDR3, the full variable domain is EAGVAQSPRYKIIEKRQSVAFWCNPISGHATLYWYQQILGQGPKLLIQFQNNGVVDDSQLPKDRFSAERLKGVDSTLKIQPAKLEDSAVYLCASSLDGSETQYFGPGTRLLVL.

V is TRBV7-8 and J is TRBJ2-7; TRBD2 matches 10 bases. J lost 2 bases, V lost 2 bases, and 3 bases had no gene match. CDR3 size: 15 residues. Per the germline V gene, CDR1 is SGHVS and CDR2 is FQNEAQ. CDR3 region: CASSLPGLATYEQYF. The CDR3 coding sequence is TGTGCCAGCAGCTTACCGGGACTAGCGACCTACGAGCAGTACTTC. The full variable domain, completed using reference TRBV7-8 and TRBJ2-7, is GAGVSQSPRYKVAKRGQDVALRCDPISGHVSLFWYQQALGQGPEFLTYFQNEAQLDKSGLPSDRFFAERPEGSVSTLKIQRTQQEDSAVYLCASSLPGLATYEQYFGPGTRLTVT.

The gene calls are TRBV28 and TRBJ1-2; weak D call: TRBD1 (6 bases). CDR3 length: 13 amino acids. Trimming cost V 6 bases and J 3 bases, with 11 bases left between them. Germline V gives CDR1 MDHEN, CDR2 SYDVKM. The CDR3 nucleotides are TGTGCCAGCAGATTTCGGACAGACTATGGCTACACCTTC. Translating it yields CASRFRTDYGYTF.

The chain has TRBV5-1 and TRBJ2-5, with a possible D match to TRBD2 (7 bases). CDR3 length: 14 residues. V was clipped by 1 base and J by 4 bases, with 11 bases between them. Germline CDR1 SGHRS, CDR2 YFSETQ. The DNA for the CDR3 is TGCGCCAGCAGCTTGATAGGGGGGGGAGAGACCCAGTACTTC. Encoded protein: CASSLIGGGETQYF.